Sequencing of this TCR beta chain was carried out in a study of blood T cells in healthy people across ages. Study-wide context: Template switching picked up about one barcoded beta molecule for each two T cells.

The J segment lost 8 bases and the V segment lost 5 bases, leaving 13 bases of the junction unmatched. The CDR3 consists of 16 residues. Through a sample-barcoded 5' primer and a J-beta primer mix, a second PCR was run for roughly 7 to 12 cycles. TCRdb ran MiXCR on the 5' RACE reads and lists one entry per CDR3 protein. The sample lists about 1.6 million distinct CDR3 sequences, almost 35% occurring once. Russia was home to the donors, healthy Caucasian individuals aged roughly 6 to 90. Total RNA, at least 5.5 micrograms per sample, came from PBMCs. This clonotype was recorded a few times. The chain carries TRBV12-3 or TRBV12-4 and TRBJ2-3; 10 positions match TRBD2. The sample consisted of blood. This TCR derives from a woman aged 30 to 39 in good health. CDR3 in DNA: TGTGCCAGCAGTCCGAGGGGGAGAGCGGGAGGGGTTACGCAGTATTTT. Its protein product is CASSPRGRAGGVTQYF.